The 4 T cell receptor beta chains below were found in one sample sequenced in a study of cytomegalovirus exposure and HLA in healthy donors. This PCR relied on a set of 60 Vbeta primers and 13 Jbeta primers. Method: immunoSEQ multiplex PCR; TCRdb's copy keeps in-frame clones and lacks some. The sample shows under 70,000 clones, approximately 71% of them seen only once. Specimen: PBMCs. All receptors derive from a woman aged 25 to 45 in good health and CMV-seronegative.

The V gene is TRBV5-5, the J gene TRBJ1-1, with D uncertain. CDR1 is SGHKS, CDR2 YYEKEE, per germline (reference sequence). The CDR3 contains 12 residues. Trimming took off 1 base at V and 3 bases at J, with 4 bases between the two ends. The CDR3, as DNA: TGTGCCAGCAGCTTGCAGGACACTGAAGCTTTCTTT. Its protein is CASSLQDTEAFF.

The sample holds a few counts of this clone. The chain couples TRBV7-2 to TRBJ1-1, with TRBD1 matching 8 bases. The CDR3 is 17 residues long. CDR1 is SGHTA and CDR2 is FQGNSA in the germline V gene. V shed 2 bases, J shed 1 base, and the junction held 9 bases outside the gene matches. The chain's CDR3 is CASSLWGPGTGNTEAFF. Written as DNA, the CDR3 is TGTGCCAGCAGCTTATGGGGCCCGGGGACAGGGAACACTGAAGCTTTCTTT.

The chain employs TRBV5-4 and TRBJ1-2; TRBD1 is a possible D gene (6 bases). The CDR3 is 15 amino acids. Trimming left V 2 bases short and J 2 bases short, with 13 bases between. The germline V gene has CDR1 SGHNT and CDR2 YYREEE (reference sequence). As DNA, the CDR3 is TGTGCCAGCAGCTTAACAGGGAGTAGGAACTATGGCTACACCTTC. Amino acid sequence: CASSLTGSRNYGYTF.

The CDR3 sequence: CASRQTQNHGYTF. The CDR3 nucleotides are TGTGCCAGCAGACAAACACAAAACCATGGCTACACCTTC. This sequence joins TRBV7-8 and TRBJ1-2; D ambiguous. Germline V gene lookup returns CDR1 SGHVS and CDR2 FQNEAQ. CDR3 length equals 13 residues. V was clipped by 6 bases and J by 6 bases, with 14 bases between them.